This TCR beta chain was identified in a study of T-cell reconstitution after alpha-beta-depleted transplantation in children. This CDR3 spans 11 amino acids. Trimming cost V 4 bases and J 8 bases, with 7 bases left between them. The germline V gene has CDR1 SGHRS and CDR2 YFSETQ. Construction of the TCRbeta library involved unique molecular identifiers. TCRdb processed the PCR reads anew with MiXCR; each CDR3 protein has one entry. The table has a few hundred thousand distinct CDR3 sequences, around 18% seen once. The receptor's source is a human donor who donated a stem cell graft to a child with acute lymphoblastic leukemia. The rearrangement links TRBV5-1 to TRBJ2-1; D gene unclear. Sample: PBMCs from the stem cell graft donor, taken from the stem cell graft. The CDR3 region has the DNA TGCGCCAGCAGCCCCCCAGATGAGCAGTTCTTC. The encoded protein is CASSPPDEQFF.